Shown below are 8 T cell receptor beta chains from a single sample sequenced in a study of monozygotic twins with inflammatory bowel disease (dated by TCRdb to the late 2010s). Libraries were prepared through 5' RACE. TCRdb lists the instrument as Illumina HiSeq 2500. The reads underwent TCRdb reprocessing, giving one record for each CDR3 protein sequence and no DNA. The record for this sample contains a few hundred thousand distinct CDR3 sequences. The ten top clones hold more than 2% of the sample. The sequencing sample was made of blood. The receptor set was obtained from a human donor with ulcerative colitis or Crohn's disease, or a healthy co-twin of an affected twin (not recorded which).

The chain is built from TRBV29-1 and TRBJ1-2; there is no DNA to check the TCRdb D call of TRBD1. This CDR3 has 16 amino acids. From germline, CDR1 is SQVTM and CDR2 ANQGSEA. This chain's CDR3 is CSVGRADRRNNYGYTF.

The chain is built from TRBV7-2 and TRBJ2-7; TCRdb's D call, TRBD1, is unchecked because there is no DNA. The CDR3 has 13 residues. Germline CDR1 SGHTA, CDR2 FQGNSA. The CDR3 here is CASGTGASYEQYF.

J is TRBJ1-2 and V is TRBV10-3; no DNA is available, so the TRBD1 call from TCRdb remains unchecked. The germline CDR1 and CDR2 sequences are ENHRY and SYGVKD. This CDR3 has 12 residues. The CDR3: CAISPGLEGYTF.

The J gene is TRBJ1-1, the V gene TRBV28. CDR3 length: 16 residues. Germline V gives CDR1 MDHEN, CDR2 SYDVKM. CDR3 loop: CASSFDRTYMNTEAFF.

The chain uses TRBV7-3 and TRBJ2-1; no DNA is available, so the TRBD2 call from TCRdb remains unchecked. From germline, CDR1 is SGHTA and CDR2 FQGTGA. This CDR3 has 16 amino acids. CDR3 amino acids: CASSLSVPGRDNEQFF.

J is TRBJ2-1 and V is TRBV4-1; TCRdb picks TRBD1, but there is no DNA to check that call. The CDR3 is 16 residues long. The germline V gene encodes CDR1 MGHRA and CDR2 YSYEKL. CDR3: CASSHPARGAYNEQFF.

The chain recombines TRBV5-1 with TRBJ1-2; there is no DNA to check the TCRdb D call of TRBD1. The CDR3 runs 13 residues. Germline V gene data show CDR1 as SGHRS and CDR2 as YFSETQ. CDR3 sequence: CASRWTDNYGYTF.

The chain combines TRBV7-2 with TRBJ2-7; TCRdb lists TRBD2, though no DNA is available to test this call. Per the germline V gene, CDR1 is SGHTA and CDR2 is FQGNSA. The CDR3 length is 15 residues. The CDR3 here is CASSQTSGDNYEQYF. Combining the CDR3 with reference TRBV7-2 and TRBJ2-7 gives the whole variable domain GAGVSQSPSNKVTEKGKDVELRCDPISGHTALYWYRQSLGQGLEFLIYFQGNSAPDKSGLPSDRFSAERTGGSVSTLTIQRTQQEDSAVYLCASSQTSGDNYEQYFGPGTRLTVT.